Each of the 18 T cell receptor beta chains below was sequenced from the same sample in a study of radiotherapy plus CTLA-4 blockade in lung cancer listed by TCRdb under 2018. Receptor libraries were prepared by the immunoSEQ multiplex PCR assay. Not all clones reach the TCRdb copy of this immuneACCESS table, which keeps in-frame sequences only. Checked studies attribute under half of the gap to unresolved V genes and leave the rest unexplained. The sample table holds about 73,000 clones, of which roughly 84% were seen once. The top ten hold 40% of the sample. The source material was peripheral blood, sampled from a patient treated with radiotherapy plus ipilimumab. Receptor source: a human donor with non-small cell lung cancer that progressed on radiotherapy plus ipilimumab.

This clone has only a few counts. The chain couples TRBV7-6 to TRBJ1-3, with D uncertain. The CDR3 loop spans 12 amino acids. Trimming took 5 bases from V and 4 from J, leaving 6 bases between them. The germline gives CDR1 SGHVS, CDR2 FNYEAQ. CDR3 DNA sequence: TGTGCCAGCAGCCTAATGGGAAACACCATATATTTT. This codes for CASSLMGNTIYF.

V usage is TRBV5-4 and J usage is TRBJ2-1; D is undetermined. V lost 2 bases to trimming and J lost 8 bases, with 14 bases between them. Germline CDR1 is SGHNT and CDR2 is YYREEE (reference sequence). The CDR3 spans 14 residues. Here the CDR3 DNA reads TGTGCCAGCAGCTTCGTAGTGGGTGCGGATGAGCAGTTCTTC. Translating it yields CASSFVVGADEQFF.

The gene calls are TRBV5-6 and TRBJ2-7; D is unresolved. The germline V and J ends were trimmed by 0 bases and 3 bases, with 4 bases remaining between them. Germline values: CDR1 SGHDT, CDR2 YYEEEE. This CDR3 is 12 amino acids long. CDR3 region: CASSLVNYEQYF. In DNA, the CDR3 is TGTGCCAGCAGCTTGGTTAACTACGAGCAGTACTTC.

The CDR3 region is CASSQRTGRDTEAFF. Written as DNA, the CDR3 is TGTGCCAGCAGCCAACGAACAGGGAGGGACACTGAAGCTTTCTTT. The chain is built from TRBV14 and TRBJ1-1, with a weak D call TRBD1 (6 bases). CDR1 is SGHDN and CDR2 is FVKESK in the germline V gene. The V and J ends lost 2 bases and 3 bases respectively, with 13 bases between them. CDR3 size: 15 residues.

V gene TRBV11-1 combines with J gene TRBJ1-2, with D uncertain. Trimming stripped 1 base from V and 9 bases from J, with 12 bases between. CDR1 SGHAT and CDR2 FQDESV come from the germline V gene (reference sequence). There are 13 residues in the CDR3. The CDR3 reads CASSLDPEGSYTF. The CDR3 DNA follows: TGTGCCAGCAGCTTAGATCCGGAGGGAAGCTACACCTTC.

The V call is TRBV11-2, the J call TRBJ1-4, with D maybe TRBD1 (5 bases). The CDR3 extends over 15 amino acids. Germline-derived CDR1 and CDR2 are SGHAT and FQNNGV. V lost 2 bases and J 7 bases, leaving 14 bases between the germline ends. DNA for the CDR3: TGTGCCAGCAGCTTAAGTCCGAAGGGGCCTGAAAAACTGTTTTTT. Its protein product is CASSLSPKGPEKLFF.

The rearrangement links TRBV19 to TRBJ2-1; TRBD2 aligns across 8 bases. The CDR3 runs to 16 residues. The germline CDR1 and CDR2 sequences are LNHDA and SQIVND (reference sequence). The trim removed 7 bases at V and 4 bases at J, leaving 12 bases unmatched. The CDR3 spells CASTLGAGAFYNEQFF. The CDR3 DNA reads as TGTGCCAGTACGCTAGGAGCGGGGGCGTTTTACAATGAGCAGTTCTTC.

DNA for the CDR3: TGTGCCAGCTCACCTTTACCTCTGAACACTGAAGCTTTCTTT. It encodes CASSPLPLNTEAFF. V is TRBV18 and J is TRBJ1-1; D not certain. Germline assignment: CDR1 KGHSH and CDR2 LQKENI. This CDR3 is 14 amino acids long. The V end was cut by 3 bases, the J end by 0 bases, with 8 bases between.

This CDR3 is CASSLRGSVNEQYF. The DNA of the CDR3 is TGTGCCAGCAGTTTACGCGGGAGCGTCAACGAGCAGTACTTC. This sequence joins TRBV27 and TRBJ2-7, with 7 positions matching TRBD2. The CDR3 sequence is 14 residues long. Unmatched junction bases numbered 6, after V lost 2 bases and J lost 5 bases. Germline-derived CDR1 and CDR2 are MNHEY and SMNVEV (reference sequence).

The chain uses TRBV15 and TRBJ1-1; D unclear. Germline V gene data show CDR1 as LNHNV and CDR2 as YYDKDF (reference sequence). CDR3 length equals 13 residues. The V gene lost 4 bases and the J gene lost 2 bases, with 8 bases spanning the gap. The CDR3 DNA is TGTGCCACCAGCAAATCGGGAAACACTGAAGCTTTCTTT. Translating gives CATSKSGNTEAFF.

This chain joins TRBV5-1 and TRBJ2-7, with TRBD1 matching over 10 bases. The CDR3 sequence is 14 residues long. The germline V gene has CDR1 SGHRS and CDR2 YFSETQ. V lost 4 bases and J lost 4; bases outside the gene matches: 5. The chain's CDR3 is CASSPSGQGYEQYF. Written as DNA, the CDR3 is TGCGCCAGCAGCCCCTCGGGACAGGGGTACGAGCAGTACTTC.

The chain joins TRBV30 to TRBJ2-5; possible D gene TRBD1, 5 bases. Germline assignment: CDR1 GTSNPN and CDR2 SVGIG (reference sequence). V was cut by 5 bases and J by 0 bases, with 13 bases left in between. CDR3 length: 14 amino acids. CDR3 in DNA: TGTGCCTGGGAGGACCTAGGGGACCAAGAGACCCAGTACTTC. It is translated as CAWEDLGDQETQYF.

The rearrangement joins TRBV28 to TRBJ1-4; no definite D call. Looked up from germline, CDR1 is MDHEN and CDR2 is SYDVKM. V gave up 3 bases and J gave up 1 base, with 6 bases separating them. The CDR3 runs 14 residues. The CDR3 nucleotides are TGTGCCAGCAGTTTGTTGTTAACTAATGAAAAACTGTTTTTT. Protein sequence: CASSLLLTNEKLFF.

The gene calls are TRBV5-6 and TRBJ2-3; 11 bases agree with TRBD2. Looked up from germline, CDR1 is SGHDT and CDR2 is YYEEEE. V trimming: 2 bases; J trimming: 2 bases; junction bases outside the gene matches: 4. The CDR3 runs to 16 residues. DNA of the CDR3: TGTGCCAGCAGCTTTCTAGCGGGAGGTTTCACAGATACGCAGTATTTT. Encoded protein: CASSFLAGGFTDTQYF. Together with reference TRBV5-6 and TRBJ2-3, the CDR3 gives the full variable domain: DAGVTQSPTHLIKTRGQQVTLRCSPKSGHDTVSWYQQALGQGPQFIFQYYEEEERQRGNFPDRFSGHQFPNYSSELNVNALLLGDSALYLCASSFLAGGFTDTQYFGPGTRLTVL.

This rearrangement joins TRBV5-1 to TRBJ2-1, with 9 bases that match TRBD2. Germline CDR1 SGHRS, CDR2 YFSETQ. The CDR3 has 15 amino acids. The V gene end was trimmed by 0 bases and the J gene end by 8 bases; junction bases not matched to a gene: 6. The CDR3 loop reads CASSLVPGGRDEQFF. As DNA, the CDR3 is TGCGCCAGCAGCTTGGTTCCTGGCGGGAGGGATGAGCAGTTCTTC.

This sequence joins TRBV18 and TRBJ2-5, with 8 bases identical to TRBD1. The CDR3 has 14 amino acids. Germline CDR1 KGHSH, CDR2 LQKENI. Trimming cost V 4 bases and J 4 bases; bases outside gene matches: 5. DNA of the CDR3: TGTGCCAGCTCACGGGGACAGGCCGGAGAGACCCAGTACTTC. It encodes CASSRGQAGETQYF.

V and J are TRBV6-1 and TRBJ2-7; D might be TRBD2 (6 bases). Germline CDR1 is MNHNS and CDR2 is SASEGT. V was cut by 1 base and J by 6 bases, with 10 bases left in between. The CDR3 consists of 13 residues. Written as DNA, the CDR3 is TGTGCCAGCAGTGAAGGGAGGGATGCCGAGCAGTACTTC. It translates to CASSEGRDAEQYF.

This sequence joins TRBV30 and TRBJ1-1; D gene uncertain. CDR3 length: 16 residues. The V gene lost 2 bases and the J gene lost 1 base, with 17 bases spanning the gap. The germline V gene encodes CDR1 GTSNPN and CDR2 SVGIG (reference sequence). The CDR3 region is CAWSPSPRAQNTEAFF. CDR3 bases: TGTGCCTGGAGTCCAAGCCCCAGAGCCCAGAACACTGAAGCTTTCTTT.